One and the same sample provided the 30 T cell receptor beta chains below, sequenced in a study of post-analysis software for immune sequencing data. These receptors lack a known antigen. Unique molecular identifiers were present in the TCR beta cDNA libraries. One entry per CDR3 protein results from TCRdb running MiXCR on the PCR reads. Of some 690,000 distinct CDR3 sequences in the sample, roughly 30% were seen once. Study results and caveats: Controls showed lower frequencies than patients for roughly 5 TRBV segments, and TRBV5-6, TRBV5-1 and TRBV20-1 were among these.

Sequenced input: blood. The receptors were sampled from a girl aged 5-17 years with multiple sclerosis.

This clonotype was seen only a few times. The chain is built from TRBV4-1 and TRBJ2-5; D might be TRBD2 (6 bases). From germline, CDR1 is MGHRA and CDR2 YSYEKL. CDR3 length: 17 residues. V was trimmed by 3 bases and J by 0 bases, leaving 17 bases between them. The CDR3 loop is CASSQRGGGWDQETQYF. CDR3 in DNA: TGCGCCAGCAGCCAGCGGGGAGGAGGGTGGGACCAAGAGACCCAGTACTTC.

In this sample, this clonotype turned up a few times. The V gene is TRBV20-1, the J gene TRBJ2-3, with 14 bases identical to TRBD2. The CDR3 totals 19 residues. Germline lookup yields CDR1 DFQATT and CDR2 SNEGSKA (reference sequence). Trimming at V came to 0 bases and at J to 7 bases, leaving 15 bases not matched to a gene. CDR3 DNA sequence: TGCAGTGCTAGAGAACAGGGACTAGCGGGAGACGCACGCATTCATACGCAGTATTTT. Amino acid sequence: CSAREQGLAGDARIHTQYF.

This clonotype has more than one count but fewer than ten. The V and J genes are TRBV6-2 or TRBV6-3 and TRBJ2-7, with a weak D call TRBD1 (6 bases). Trimming removed 4 bases at V and 2 bases at J, with 15 bases between. The CDR3 is 15 residues long. Germline lookup yields CDR1 MNHEY and CDR2 SVGEGT. CDR3 loop: CASSSSLWTAYEQYF. Here the CDR3 DNA reads TGTGCCAGCAGTTCCTCTTTGTGGACAGCCTACGAGCAGTACTTC.

V and J are TRBV12-3 or TRBV12-4 and TRBJ1-5, with a weak D call TRBD1 (6 bases). Trimming took off 6 bases at V and 5 bases at J, with 20 bases between the two ends. This CDR3 spans 16 amino acids. Here the CDR3 reads CASSRGSRTAYQPQHF. Written as DNA, the CDR3 is TGTGCCAGCAGCCGCGGCTCTAGGACAGCTTATCAGCCCCAGCATTTT.

The chain has TRBV20-1 and TRBJ2-5; D ambiguous. The length of the CDR3 is 15 residues. Germline V gene sequence: CDR1 DFQATT, CDR2 SNEGSKA (reference sequence). Deletions cut 6 bases from V and 5 bases from J, with 22 bases between. The CDR3 nucleotides read TGCAGTGCCCCCGAAGAACGACCCGACGAGGAGACCCAGTACTTC. Translating gives CSAPEERPDEETQYF.

This clonotype was seen more than once but under ten times. Here the CDR3 reads CASSHGGQRSNQPQHF. CDR3 in DNA: TGTGCCAGCTCACATGGGGGACAGCGAAGCAATCAGCCCCAGCATTTT. The V and J genes are TRBV18 and TRBJ1-5, with TRBD1 identical over 7 bases. CDR1 is KGHSH and CDR2 is LQKENI in the germline V gene. The CDR3 is made up of 16 amino acids. The J segment lost 1 base and the V segment lost 4 bases, leaving 7 bases of the junction unmatched.

As for this clonotype: A much larger clonotype is one base distant, so this may be a read error. The genes are TRBV4-1 and TRBJ2-5; 7 bases are shared with TRBD2. V trimming: 0 bases; J trimming: 2 bases; junction bases outside the gene matches: 6. Germline CDR1 MGHRA, CDR2 YSYEKL. CDR3 length equals 16 residues. As DNA, the CDR3 is TGCGCCAGCAGCCAAGAGGGAGCGGGGATTCAAGAGACCCAGTACTTC. This sequence encodes CASSQEGAGIQETQYF.

This clonotype was observed at least ten times. The CDR3 region is CATATSGEHTDTQYF. CDR3 DNA: TGTGCCACCGCGACTAGCGGGGAGCACACAGATACGCAGTATTTT. The V call is TRBV27, the J call TRBJ2-3; TRBD2 matches 11 bases. CDR1 and CDR2 (germline): MNHEY, SMNVEV (reference sequence). The trim removed 10 bases at V and 2 bases at J, leaving 8 bases unmatched. This CDR3 spans 15 amino acids.

This clonotype has only a few counts. V gene TRBV4-3 combines with J gene TRBJ2-7; unclear D gene. The J call could be wrong; TRBJ2-5 is a better fit for the DNA end. The CDR3 runs to 16 residues. Germline CDR1 reads LGHNA; CDR2 reads YSLEER. CDR3 DNA sequence: TGCGCCAGCAGCCAAGTAGGTGCTGGACGCATAGAGACCCAGTACTTC. Protein: CASSQVGAGRIETQYF.

The V gene is TRBV15, the J gene TRBJ1-2, with 10 bases identical to TRBD1. The ends lost 5 bases at V and 0 bases at J; junction bases unmatched: 6. This CDR3 has 16 amino acids. Germline V gene data show CDR1 as LNHNV and CDR2 as YYDKDF (reference sequence). CDR3: CATSWDRGPANYGYTF. The CDR3 DNA follows: TGTGCCACCAGCTGGGACAGGGGCCCCGCTAACTATGGCTACACCTTC. The full variable domain, completed using reference TRBV15 and TRBJ1-2, is DAMVIQNPRYQVTQFGKPVTLSCSQTLNHNVMYWYQQKSSQAPKLLFHYYDKDFNNEADTPDNFQSRRPNTSFCFLDIRSPGLGDTAMYLCATSWDRGPANYGYTFGSGTRLTVV.

This clonotype turned up a few times. V usage is TRBV6-2 or TRBV6-3 and J usage is TRBJ2-1; 10 nucleotides match TRBD2. Germline CDR1 is MNHEY and CDR2 is SVGEGT. With V trimmed by 6 bases and J by 2 bases, 13 bases remained unmatched. This CDR3 comprises 18 residues. The CDR3 loop reads CASSPWGAGGRTYNEQFF. The CDR3 DNA sequence: TGTGCCAGCAGCCCATGGGGAGCGGGAGGGAGAACCTACAATGAGCAGTTCTTC.

In this sample, this clonotype turned up a few times. The chain joins TRBV7-2 to TRBJ1-6, with a possible D match to TRBD1 (6 bases). V was trimmed by 5 bases and J by 6 bases, leaving 14 bases between them. The CDR3 runs 15 residues. In germline, CDR1 is SGHTA, CDR2 FQGNSA. The CDR3 bases are TGTGCCAGCAGCACGGGACAACCCTTTAATTCACCCCTCCACTTT. This encodes CASSTGQPFNSPLHF.

The rearrangement uses TRBV27 and TRBJ2-1, with 7 bases lining up with TRBD2. This CDR3 is 17 amino acids long. Germline V gives CDR1 MNHEY, CDR2 SMNVEV (reference sequence). After removal of 5 bases from V and 0 bases from J, the junction contained 10 bases not matched to a gene. CDR3 nucleotide sequence: TGTGCCAGCAGTCCTGGACTAGGGATGTTCTCCTACAATGAGCAGTTCTTC. Its translation is CASSPGLGMFSYNEQFF.

This clonotype showed up just a few times. V gene TRBV29-1 combines with J gene TRBJ2-3; 8 bases agree with TRBD2. V lost 5 bases and J lost 4; bases outside the gene matches: 8. CDR3 length: 14 amino acids. The germline CDR1 and CDR2 sequences are SQVTM and ANQGSEA. CDR3 residues: CSVNSRGGPDTQYF. DNA for the CDR3: TGCAGCGTTAATTCCCGGGGGGGCCCAGATACGCAGTATTTT.

This chain uses TRBV6-6 with TRBJ1-5, with D perhaps TRBD1 (5 bases). CDR1 is MNHNY and CDR2 is SVGAGI in the germline V gene (reference sequence). The length of the CDR3 is 14 residues. With 5 bases removed from V and 4 bases from J, the gap between germline ends came to 12 bases. CDR3 residues: CASSRGAENQPQHF. CDR3 DNA sequence: TGTGCCAGCAGTCGCGGGGCAGAGAATCAGCCCCAGCATTTT.

The chain combines TRBV29-1 with TRBJ2-4; D could derive from TRBD1 or TRBD2 (5 bases each). The germline CDR1 and CDR2 sequences are SQVTM and ANQGSEA. The CDR3 sequence is 13 residues long. V was clipped by 5 bases and J by 8 bases, with 16 bases between them. CDR3 sequence reads: CSVKGQWGYIQYF. In nucleotides, the CDR3 is TGCAGCGTTAAGGGGCAGTGGGGGTACATTCAGTACTTC.

J is TRBJ1-2 and V is TRBV12-3 or TRBV12-4, with D possibly TRBD1 on 6 matching bases. V shed 7 bases and J shed 4 bases, with 19 bases lying between them. CDR3 length equals 15 residues. The DNA of the CDR3 is TGTGCCAGCACCCCAGGTGGGGGCGCCGGCTATGGCTACACCTTC. Translation: CASTPGGGAGYGYTF.

The V gene is TRBV6-1, the J gene TRBJ2-7, with D unclear. Trimming stripped 6 bases from V and 7 bases from J, with 19 bases between. Per germline, CDR1 MNHNS and CDR2 SASEGT. The CDR3 spans 14 residues. The CDR3 region is CASRPTASGGEQYF. The CDR3 nucleotides read TGTGCCAGCAGACCAACTGCCTCCGGTGGGGAGCAGTACTTC.

This clonotype was detected a few times. CDR3 coding DNA: TGTGCCAGCAGTTACTCCTCAGCGGGACAGGAATACGAGCAGTACTTC. This encodes CASSYSSAGQEYEQYF. This sequence joins TRBV6-6 and TRBJ2-7; D may be TRBD1 (8 bases). Trimming cost V 0 bases and J 4 bases, with 16 bases left between them. CDR3 length: 16 amino acids. Germline lookup yields CDR1 MNHNY and CDR2 SVGAGI (reference sequence).

This clonotype was observed many times. The chain uses TRBV7-9 and TRBJ2-5; D remains ambiguous. CDR1 is SEHNR and CDR2 is FQNEAQ in the germline V gene (reference sequence). V lost 6 bases and J lost 4, with 9 bases in between. This CDR3 spans 12 amino acids. CDR3 nucleotides: TGTGCCAGCAGGCCCCCGGTAGAGACCCAGTACTTC. Translated, it gives CASRPPVETQYF.

This clonotype has a handful of counts. The J gene is TRBJ2-7, the V gene TRBV20-1; D uncertain. V was cut by 6 bases and J by 6 bases, with 21 bases left in between. Looked up from germline, CDR1 is DFQATT and CDR2 is SNEGSKA (reference sequence). The CDR3 consists of 14 residues. CDR3 in DNA: TGCAGTGCCCCCCCGATCCCCTCGTTTGCCGAGCAGTACTTC. This sequence encodes CSAPPIPSFAEQYF.

The chain recombines TRBV4-3 with TRBJ1-2; D unresolved. Germline lookup yields CDR1 LGHNA and CDR2 YSLEER. This CDR3 region has 15 residues. Trimming took off 1 base at V and 0 bases at J, with 9 bases between the two ends. The CDR3 region is CASSQGVGANYGYTF. The CDR3 DNA follows: TGCGCCAGCAGCCAAGGGGTCGGAGCTAACTATGGCTACACCTTC.

This rearrangement joins TRBV27 to TRBJ1-1, with TRBD1 as a possible D gene (6 bases). Germline lookup yields CDR1 MNHEY and CDR2 SMNVEV (reference sequence). The CDR3 has 16 residues. Trimming shortened V by 3 bases and J by 4 bases, and 18 bases separated the two germline ends. The CDR3 loop is CASSFRLTGLGTEAFF. In nucleotides, the CDR3 is TGTGCCAGCAGTTTCCGCCTAACAGGGTTGGGCACTGAAGCTTTCTTT.

In the case of this clonotype: Relative to the germline gene, one junction end is altered; a read error may explain this. The genes are TRBV10-3 and TRBJ2-1; 10 bases line up with TRBD1. Germline assignment: CDR1 ENHRY and CDR2 SYGVKD. This CDR3 has 15 amino acids. For the CDR3, the DNA is TGTGCCATCAGTGTTTCGACAGGGGGCTGGAATGGGCAGTTCTTC. It translates to CAISVSTGGWNGQFF.

The V gene is TRBV18, the J gene TRBJ2-7; D remains ambiguous. This CDR3 contains 13 residues. Trimming removed 6 bases from V and 2 bases from J, with 11 bases in between. Germline loops: CDR1 KGHSH, CDR2 LQKENI. DNA for the CDR3: TGTGCCAGCTCCAGCCCGGCCACCTACGAGCAGTACTTC. As protein: CASSSPATYEQYF.

This clonotype was picked up a small number of times. This chain joins TRBV6-1 and TRBJ1-5; D might be TRBD1 (5 bases). Germline-derived CDR1 and CDR2 are MNHNS and SASEGT. Trimming left V 0 bases short and J 2 bases short, with 11 bases between. CDR3 length: 16 residues. This CDR3 is CASSEAPGAGNQPQHF. The CDR3 DNA follows: TGTGCCAGCAGTGAAGCGCCCGGGGCCGGCAATCAGCCCCAGCATTTT.

V is TRBV6-6 and J is TRBJ1-2, with D uncertain. V gave up 6 bases and J gave up 0 bases, with 11 bases separating them. Germline V gene data show CDR1 as MNHNY and CDR2 as SVGAGI (reference sequence). There are 14 residues in the CDR3. The CDR3: CASRWGSTNYGYTF. The CDR3 nucleotides are TGTGCCAGCAGATGGGGATCGACTAACTATGGCTACACCTTC.

The V call is TRBV7-8, the J call TRBJ2-5, with 12 nucleotides matching TRBD2. The J call may be mistaken, given a closer DNA end match to TRBJ2-7. The length of the CDR3 is 16 residues. From germline, CDR1 is SGHVS and CDR2 FQNEAQ. The CDR3 DNA reads TGTGCCAGCAGCCAAGGGCTAGCGGGGGGGACCTACGAGCAGTACTTC. It specifies CASSQGLAGGTYEQYF.

The V gene is TRBV7-2, the J gene TRBJ2-7; perhaps D is TRBD1 or TRBD2 (5 bases each). The V end lost 5 bases, the J end lost 0 bases, and 17 bases lay between the germline ends. The CDR3 loop spans 16 amino acids. CDR1 and CDR2 (germline): SGHTA, FQGNSA. CDR3 residues: CASSIAGTTNSYEQYF. CDR3 DNA: TGTGCCAGCAGCATTGCCGGGACCACCAACTCCTACGAGCAGTACTTC.

This chain links TRBV9 with TRBJ2-7, with unresolved D. Germline CDR1 SGDLS, CDR2 YYNGEE. This CDR3 is built from 12 residues. V lost 1 base to trimming and J lost 6 bases, with 8 bases between them. The CDR3 protein is CASSVSIFEQYF. In nucleotides, the CDR3 is TGTGCCAGCAGCGTATCCATATTCGAGCAGTACTTC.